This is a list of T cell receptor beta chains from one sample in a study of radiation and T cells in renal cell carcinoma. Clones were sequenced by immunoSEQ multiplex PCR, and TCRdb holds only the in-frame ones, with some missing. Of roughly 100,000 clones listed, around 88% are singletons. The material sequenced was blood, taken from a patient whose treatment included radiotherapy and nephrectomy. The receptors were sampled from a man in his fifties with renal cell carcinoma. CDR3s include the opening cysteine and the closing phenylalanine or tryptophan. The D gene is left open where the match is weak. Expanded clones get a size class; other rows say once, few or many, or leave the size out.

d_gene	len	abundance	v_gene	j_gene	CDR3aa	CDR3nt
.	16	.	TRBV7-7	TRBJ2-2	CASSRSGGSNTGELFF	TGTGCTAGCAGCCGATCAGGGGGGTCTAACACCGGGGAGCTGTTTTTT
.	12	.	TRBV5-4	TRBJ2-1	CASSKQTSQQFF	TGTGCCAGCAGCAAACAGACTAGTCAGCAGTTCTTC
.	12	.	TRBV7-2	TRBJ1-2	CASSPTDYGYTF	TGTGCCAGCAGCCCGACAGACTACGGCTACACCTTC
.	16	.	TRBV9	TRBJ2-2	CASSVAVAEHTGELFF	TGTGCCAGCAGCGTGGCGGTAGCGGAACACACCGGGGAGCTGTTTTTT
.	19	.	TRBV7-8	TRBJ1-3	CASSLGRRKDRSSGNTIYF	TGTGCCAGCAGCTTAGGTCGCAGAAAGGACAGAAGCTCTGGAAACACCATATATTTT
TRBD1	14	once	TRBV7-2	TRBJ2-4	CASSFPGTGPIQYF	TGTGCCAGCAGCTTCCCCGGGACAGGGCCCATTCAGTACTTC
TRBD1	13	.	TRBV11-3	TRBJ1-1	CASSSLQGGQAFF	TGTGCCAGCAGCTCACTACAGGGGGGGCAGGCTTTCTTT
.	12	.	TRBV5-1	TRBJ2-3	CASSLEGDTQYF	TGCGCCAGCAGCTTGGAGGGAGATACGCAGTATTTT
.	19	.	TRBV5-6	TRBJ2-2	CASSLLGGTPVTNTGELFF	TGTGCCAGCAGCTTGCTAGGGGGGACCCCAGTAACGAACACCGGGGAGCTGTTTTTT
.	15	.	TRBV6-1	TRBJ2-1	CASGPGRSSYNEQFF	TGTGCCAGCGGCCCGGGGCGAAGCTCCTACAATGAGCAGTTCTTC
TRBD2	12	.	TRBV2	TRBJ2-1	CAQGGLAIEQFF	TGTGCCCAGGGGGGACTAGCAATAGAGCAGTTCTTC
TRBD2	17	.	TRBV4-2	TRBJ2-7	CASSQESVTGGAHGQYF	TGTGCCAGCAGCCAAGAGTCGGTTACCGGGGGGGCCCATGGGCAGTACTTC
.	12	few	TRBV30	TRBJ1-2	CAWSSPEEGYTF	TGTGCCTGGAGTTCACCGGAGGAGGGCTACACCTTC
.	13	.	TRBV15	TRBJ2-3	CATRLLAADTQYF	TGTGCCACCCGATTACTAGCCGCAGATACGCAGTATTTT
.	11	.	TRBV14	TRBJ2-1	CASSQLAEQFF	TGTGCCAGCAGCCAGCTGGCTGAGCAGTTCTTC
.	14	.	TRBV5-1	TRBJ1-1	CASSLGARSTEAFF	TGCGCCAGCAGCTTGGGGGCGCGGTCCACTGAAGCTTTCTTT
TRBD2	17	.	TRBV4-2	TRBJ2-1	CASSLSPSGGAYNEQFF	TGTGCCAGCAGCCTCTCGCCCAGCGGGGGGGCCTACAATGAGCAGTTCTTC
.	13	.	TRBV5-1	TRBJ1-1	CASSLGQSTEAFF	TGCGCCAGCAGCTTGGGTCAGTCCACTGAAGCTTTCTTT
.	13	.	TRBV7-9	TRBJ1-2	CASSAPGRYGYTF	TGTGCCAGCAGCGCCCCGGGTCGCTATGGCTACACCTTC
.	13	once	TRBV5-5	TRBJ1-4	CASSSRLNEKLFF	TGTGCCAGCAGCTCCAGACTCAATGAAAAACTGTTTTTT
.	19	.	TRBV5-3	TRBJ1-5	CARSFSDLLGDTSNQPQHF	TGTGCCAGAAGCTTTTCTGATTTGTTGGGGGACACTAGCAATCAGCCCCAGCATTTT
.	14	.	TRBV5-1	TRBJ2-1	CASSLDRAPNEQFF	TGCGCCAGCAGCTTGGACAGGGCCCCCAATGAGCAGTTCTTC
.	12	.	TRBV11-2	TRBJ2-7	CASSLGAYEQYF	TGTGCCAGCAGCCTGGGGGCTTACGAGCAGTACTTC
TRBD1	13	.	TRBV7-9	TRBJ1-1	CASSLSGQAGAFF	TGTGCCAGCAGCTTATCGGGACAGGCGGGCGCTTTCTTT
.	14	.	TRBV4-3	TRBJ2-1	CASSQRDRYNEQFF	TGCGCCAGCAGCCAGCGGGACAGATACAATGAGCAGTTCTTC
.	16	.	TRBV30	TRBJ1-6	CAWSLAGSSHNSPLHF	TGTGCCTGGAGTCTGGCCGGTAGCTCCCATAATTCACCCCTCCACTTT
.	15	.	TRBV10-3	TRBJ1-2	CAISEVTGQIYGYTF	TGTGCCATCAGTGAGGTGACTGGACAGATCTATGGCTACACCTTC
.	13	.	TRBV6-5	TRBJ1-1	CASSYLGETEAFF	TGTGCCAGCAGTTACCTAGGGGAAACTGAAGCTTTCTTT
.	14	.	TRBV5-1	TRBJ1-3	CASSPGPGPDTIYF	TGCGCCAGCAGCCCAGGGCCCGGGCCGGACACCATATATTTT
TRBD1	13	.	TRBV2	TRBJ2-3	CASRGQYTDTQYF	TGTGCCAGCCGGGGACAGTACACAGATACGCAGTATTTT
.	15	.	TRBV2	TRBJ2-1	CASREGGGSYNEQFF	TGTGCCAGCAGGGAAGGGGGGGGTTCCTACAATGAGCAGTTCTTC